The T cell receptor (beta chain) described here comes from a study of T cell responses to AZD1222 COVID-19 vaccine. Sequencing was performed with immunoSEQ multiplex PCR; in TCRdb, only in-frame clones are kept and a portion is missing. Here the sample spans fewer than 180,000 clones, 92% being singletons. Details on this clone: Its specificity is not known.

Both about-4-week and about-12-week second-dose recipients were combined. The study, taken as a whole, reports: CD4 TCRs covered the whole spike, strongest at regions 160-218 and 743-854. In all cases, repertoires were sampled only after the peak T cell response. It should be noted that donors were predominantly white British and more often female, and clonal diversity was possibly underestimated.

Per germline, CDR1 LGHDT and CDR2 YNNKEL (reference sequence). The CDR3 is 15 residues long. The V gene lost 3 bases and the J gene lost 0 bases, with 9 bases spanning the gap. This receptor was identified in an adult who received the AZD1222 COVID-19 vaccine. The sequencing here drew on peripheral blood, taken 28 days after the second AZD1222 dose. The chain combines TRBV3-1 (or the pseudogene TRBV3-2) with TRBJ1-5; perhaps TRBD1 as D (5 bases). The CDR3 sequence: CASSQDTYSNQPQHF. The CDR3 nucleotides are TGTGCCAGCAGCCAGGACACATATAGCAATCAGCCCCAGCATTTT.